This is a list of T cell receptor beta chains from one sample in a study of T cell responses to AZD1222 COVID-19 vaccine. Repertoires were generated with immunoSEQ multiplex PCR, while TCRdb's copy carries only in-frame clones and drops some. Among about 120,000 clones listed, around 87% were seen once. Material: peripheral blood, obtained on day 0 of AZD1222 vaccination. All receptors come from an adult in good health. The CDR3 runs from the conserved cysteine through the conserved F or W. The D gene is left open where the match is weak. Clone sizes are given selectively: once, few, many, or a class where the clone is expanded.

v_gene	abundance	j_gene	d_gene	CDR3nt	CDR3aa
TRBV10-3	-	TRBJ1-1	-	TGTGCCATCAGGCAGGAGGGAACTGAAGCTTTCTTT	CAIRQEGTEAFF
TRBV7-3	-	TRBJ2-7	-	TGTGCCAGCAGCTCGGGACACCGCGTCCACGAGCAGTACTTC	CASSSGHRVHEQYF
TRBV18	-	TRBJ1-4	-	TGTGCCAGCTCACCAACTCAGGAAAAACTGTTTTTT	CASSPTQEKLFF
TRBV18	-	TRBJ2-1	TRBD2	TGTGCCAGCTCACCGGAGCGGACTAGGGTGATATACAATGAGCAGTTCTTC	CASSPERTRVIYNEQFF
TRBV2	-	TRBJ1-3	-	TGTGCCAGCAAAGACGGACACTCTGGAAACACCATATATTTT	CASKDGHSGNTIYF
TRBV6-1	once	TRBJ1-2	-	TGTGCCAGCAGTGAAGGAGGTGAGAGCTATGGCTACACCTTC	CASSEGGESYGYTF
TRBV5-1	-	TRBJ1-1	-	TGCGCCAGCAGCTTCGCTTCGTCAGGAAACACTGAAGCTTTCTTT	CASSFASSGNTEAFF
TRBV4-1	-	TRBJ1-1	-	TGCGCCAGCAGCCAACGGAATCCGACCATGGTGAACACTGAAGCTTTCTTT	CASSQRNPTMVNTEAFF
TRBV7-9	-	TRBJ2-2	-	TGTGCCAGCAGCCGGGGCAGGGACCACACCGGGGAGCTGTTTTTT	CASSRGRDHTGELFF
TRBV11-2	-	TRBJ1-1	-	TGTGCCAGCAGCTTAGTTCCCGACAGACAAGCTTTCTTT	CASSLVPDRQAFF
TRBV19	-	TRBJ1-1	-	TGTGCCAGTAGTATAACGGGTCAAGCTTTCTTT	CASSITGQAFF
TRBV6-5	-	TRBJ2-2	-	TGTGCCAGCACGGTCCCAGGGAGCACCGGGGAGCTGTTTTTT	CASTVPGSTGELFF
TRBV12-3/TRBV12-4	once	TRBJ1-2	-	TGTGCCAGCAGTCCAGGGGACTCCTATGGCTACACCTTC	CASSPGDSYGYTF
TRBV4-3	once	TRBJ2-7	-	TGCGCCAGCAGCCAAGATTTTAATAGTATTTACGAGCAGTACTTC	CASSQDFNSIYEQYF